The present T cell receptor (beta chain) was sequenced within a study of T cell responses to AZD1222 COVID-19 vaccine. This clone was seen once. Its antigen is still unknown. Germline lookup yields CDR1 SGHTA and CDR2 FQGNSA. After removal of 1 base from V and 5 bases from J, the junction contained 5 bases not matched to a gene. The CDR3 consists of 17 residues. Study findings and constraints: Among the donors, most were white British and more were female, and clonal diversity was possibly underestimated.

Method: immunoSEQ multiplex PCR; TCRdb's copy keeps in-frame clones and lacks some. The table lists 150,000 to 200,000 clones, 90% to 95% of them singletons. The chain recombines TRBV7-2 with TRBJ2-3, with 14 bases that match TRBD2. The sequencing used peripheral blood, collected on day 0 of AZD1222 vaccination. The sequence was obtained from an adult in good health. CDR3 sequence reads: CASSLETSGRVVDTQYF. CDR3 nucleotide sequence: TGTGCCAGCAGCTTAGAGACTAGCGGGAGGGTGGTAGATACGCAGTATTTT.